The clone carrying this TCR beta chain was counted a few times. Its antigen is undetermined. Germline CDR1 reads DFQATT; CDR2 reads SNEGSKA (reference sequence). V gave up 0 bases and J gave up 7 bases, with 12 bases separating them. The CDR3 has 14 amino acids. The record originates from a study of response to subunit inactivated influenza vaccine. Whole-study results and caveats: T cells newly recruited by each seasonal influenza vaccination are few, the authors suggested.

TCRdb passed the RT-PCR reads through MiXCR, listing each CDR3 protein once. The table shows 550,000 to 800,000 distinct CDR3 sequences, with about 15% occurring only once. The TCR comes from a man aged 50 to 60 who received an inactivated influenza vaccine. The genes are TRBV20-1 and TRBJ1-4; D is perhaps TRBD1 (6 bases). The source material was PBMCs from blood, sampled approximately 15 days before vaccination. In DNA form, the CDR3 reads TGCAGTGCTAGAGACGTAGGGGGGGTTGAAAAACTGTTTTTT. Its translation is CSARDVGGVEKLFF.